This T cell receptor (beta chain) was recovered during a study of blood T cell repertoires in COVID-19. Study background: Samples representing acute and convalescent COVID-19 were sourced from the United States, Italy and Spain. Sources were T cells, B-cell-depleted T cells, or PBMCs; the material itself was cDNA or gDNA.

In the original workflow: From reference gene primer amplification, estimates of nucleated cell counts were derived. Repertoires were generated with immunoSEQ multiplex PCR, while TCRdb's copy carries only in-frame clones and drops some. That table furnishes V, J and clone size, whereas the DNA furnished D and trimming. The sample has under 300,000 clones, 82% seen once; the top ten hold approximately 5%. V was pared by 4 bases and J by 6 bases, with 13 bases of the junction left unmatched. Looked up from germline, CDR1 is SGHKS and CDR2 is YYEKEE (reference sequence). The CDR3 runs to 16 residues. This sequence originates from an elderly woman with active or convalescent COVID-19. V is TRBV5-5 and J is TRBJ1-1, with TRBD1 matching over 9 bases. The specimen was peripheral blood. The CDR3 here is CASSPYLQGARAEAFF. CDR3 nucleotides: TGTGCCAGCAGCCCCTACCTACAGGGGGCGCGTGCTGAAGCTTTCTTT.